The 10 T cell receptor beta chains in this list originate from one sample, sequenced in a study of Ad26.COV2.S vaccination and SARS-CoV-2 variants. The data were produced by immunoSEQ multiplex PCR, yet TCRdb's version contains in-frame clones alone and is incomplete. The sample consists of hundreds of thousands of clones, 75% to 90% of them appearing once. The treatment here: some 19 received Ad26.COV2.S at low or high dose, single or two shots; a few received placebo; per-sample allocation not given. Sampling was done on day 63 after the first vaccine or placebo injection. The sample in question was peripheral blood, obtained in a trial of Ad26.COV2.S vaccine versus placebo. The receptors were sampled from a person between 18 and 65 years old who received the Ad26.COV2.S COVID-19 vaccine or a placebo.

The chain combines TRBV6-5 with TRBJ2-7, with D unclear. V dropped 5 bases and J dropped 1 base, with 3 bases sitting between them. This CDR3 region has 11 residues. Germline CDR1 reads MNHEY; CDR2 reads SVGAGI. Written as DNA, the CDR3 is TGTGCCAGCAGTACGTCCTACGAGCAGTACTTC. Translating it yields CASSTSYEQYF.

This clone was seen repeatedly, ten times or more. This rearrangement joins TRBV2 to TRBJ2-7, with TRBD2 matching over 10 bases. This CDR3 has 14 residues. Germline V gives CDR1 SNHLY, CDR2 FYNNEI. V shed 7 bases, J shed 3 bases, and the junction held 6 bases outside the gene matches. The CDR3 DNA follows: TGTGCCAGCAAACTAGCGGGAATGTACTACGAGCAGTACTTC. Protein sequence: CASKLAGMYYEQYF.

This CDR3 is CASSAGPSGYGYTF. CDR3 coding DNA: TGTGCCAGCAGCGCCGGGCCGTCGGGTTATGGCTACACCTTC. The chain has TRBV7-8 and TRBJ1-2; D is unresolved. Germline V gene lookup returns CDR1 SGHVS and CDR2 FQNEAQ. With 5 bases removed from V and 5 bases from J, the gap between germline ends came to 15 bases. The CDR3 loop spans 14 amino acids.

The chain has TRBV19 and TRBJ2-2; 7 bases line up with TRBD1. Trimming at V came to 5 bases and at J to 2 bases, leaving 11 bases not matched to a gene. Germline V gives CDR1 LNHDA, CDR2 SQIVND (reference sequence). The CDR3 covers 17 residues. The CDR3 bases are TGTGCCAGTAGTTCTCTAGGGACAGACACCAACACCGGGGAGCTGTTTTTT. It is translated as CASSSLGTDTNTGELFF.

This clone appeared once. The chain uses TRBV3-1 (or the pseudogene TRBV3-2) and TRBJ2-6; 11 nucleotides agree with TRBD2. From germline, CDR1 is LGHDT and CDR2 YNNKEL (reference sequence). V gave up 1 base and J gave up 4 bases; unmatched junction bases: 3. The CDR3 contains 17 residues. CDR3 DNA sequence: TGTGCCAGCAGCCAAGGGACTAGCGGGTCCGGGGCCAACGTCCTGACTTTC. Its translation is CASSQGTSGSGANVLTF.

Note on this clone: Additional DNA sequences in this sample encode the identical CDR3. The V call is TRBV7-2, the J call TRBJ1-5, with TRBD1 identical over 9 bases. Trimming took 4 bases from V and 6 from J; bases not matched to a gene: 4. Germline V gives CDR1 SGHTA, CDR2 FQGNSA. The CDR3 consists of 14 residues. The CDR3 DNA sequence: TGTGCCAGCAGCTCGGGACAGGGCGGTCAGCCCCAGCATTTT. Translated: CASSSGQGGQPQHF. Supplemented by reference TRBV7-2 and TRBJ1-5, the full variable domain reads GAGVSQSPSNKVTEKGKDVELRCDPISGHTALYWYRQSLGQGLEFLIYFQGNSAPDKSGLPSDRFSAERTGGSVSTLTIQRTQQEDSAVYLCASSSGQGGQPQHFGDGTRLSIL.

This chain joins TRBV5-1 and TRBJ1-2, with D possibly being TRBD1 (6 bases). This CDR3 contains 14 residues. Germline V gene lookup returns CDR1 SGHRS and CDR2 YFSETQ. Trimming pared 4 bases from V and 4 bases from J, leaving 14 bases between. CDR3 residues: CASSGQGRVYGYTF. DNA of the CDR3: TGCGCCAGCAGCGGGCAGGGGAGGGTCTATGGCTACACCTTC.

This clone was detected a few times. The gene calls are TRBV10-2 and TRBJ1-6, with TRBD1 matching 8 bases. The CDR3 length is 15 residues. CDR1 WSHSY and CDR2 SAAADI come from the germline V gene. V was pared by 5 bases and J by 7 bases, with 7 bases of the junction left unmatched. The CDR3 sequence is CASSPGQGLNSPLHF. CDR3 nucleotide sequence: TGCGCCAGCAGTCCCGGACAGGGATTAAATTCACCCCTCCACTTT.

This clone was detected once. The chain couples TRBV28 to TRBJ2-5; 14 bases are shared with TRBD2. The V gene's germline CDR1 is MDHEN and CDR2 SYDVKM. V trimming: 6 bases; J trimming: 4 bases; junction bases outside the gene matches: 22. The CDR3 totals 21 residues. The CDR3 loop reads CASSPGLAGVGGWGSRETQYF. Written as DNA, the CDR3 is TGTGCCAGCAGCCCGGGACTAGCGGGAGTGGGGGGTTGGGGTTCAAGAGAGACCCAGTACTTC.

This clone was seen a single time. The chain combines TRBV7-9 with TRBJ1-3; TRBD1 might be the D (5 bases). The CDR3 spans 16 residues. CDR1 SEHNR and CDR2 FQNEAQ come from the germline V gene (reference sequence). The V and J ends lost 4 bases and 0 bases respectively, with 13 bases between them. CDR3 DNA: TGTGCCAGCAGCTGGGCAGGGATTGACTCTGGAAACACCATATATTTT. Translating gives CASSWAGIDSGNTIYF.